The 8 T cell receptor beta chains in this list originate from one sample, sequenced in a study of STAT5B mutations in CD4+ large granular lymphocyte leukemia. The data were produced by immunoSEQ multiplex PCR, yet TCRdb's version contains in-frame clones alone and is incomplete. The sample consists of under 25,000 clones, 74% of them appearing once. The sequenced sample was CD4+ T cells from blood buffy coats. Receptor source: a human donor in good health.

The chain joins TRBV11-2 to TRBJ2-1; TRBD2 matches at 10 bases. The J segment lost 5 bases and the V segment lost 1 base, leaving 2 bases of the junction unmatched. The CDR3 has 15 amino acids. Per the germline V gene, CDR1 is SGHAT and CDR2 is FQNNGV. The DNA of the CDR3 is TGTGCCAGCAGCTTAGCTAGCGGGGGAAACAATGAGCAGTTCTTC. Residues: CASSLASGGNNEQFF. Looking up the rest from reference TRBV11-2 and TRBJ2-1 gives the full variable domain: EAGVAQSPRYKIIEKRQSVAFWCNPISGHATLYWYQQILGQGPKLLIQFQNNGVVDDSQLPKDRFSAERLKGVDSTLKIQPAKLEDSAVYLCASSLASGGNNEQFFGPGTRLTVL.

Concerning this clone itself: The sample holds other DNA sequences that translate to the same CDR3. V usage is TRBV7-9 and J usage is TRBJ1-1; 10 bases are shared with TRBD1. With V trimmed by 2 bases and J by 8 bases, 8 bases remained unmatched. Germline lookup yields CDR1 SEHNR and CDR2 FQNEAQ (reference sequence). There are 15 residues in the CDR3. This CDR3 is CASSLPGQGQTEAFF. CDR3 coding DNA: TGTGCCAGCAGCTTACCGGGACAGGGGCAAACCGAAGCTTTCTTT.

This clone was seen just once. V gene TRBV7-9 combines with J gene TRBJ2-2; no clear D gene. With 1 base removed from V and 4 bases from J, the gap between germline ends came to 7 bases. Germline V gives CDR1 SEHNR, CDR2 FQNEAQ (reference sequence). The CDR3 is 14 amino acids. The CDR3 coding sequence is TGTGCCAGCAGCTTAGGGCGCGGCACCGGGGAGCTGTTTTTT. It codes for CASSLGRGTGELFF.

This chain connects TRBV4-2 to TRBJ2-3; D gene unclear. CDR1 and CDR2 (germline): LGHNA, YNFKEQ. V shed 0 bases and J shed 4 bases, with 14 bases lying between them. The CDR3 covers 16 residues. CDR3 bases: TGTGCCAGCAGCCAAGACAGGTATATAAAACCAGATACGCAGTATTTT. Amino acid sequence: CASSQDRYIKPDTQYF.

This clone was counted only a few times. In DNA, the CDR3 is TGTGCCAGCAGCCCCCACGCAGGAAACACCGGGGAGCTGTTTTTT. Protein product: CASSPHAGNTGELFF. The chain uses TRBV7-2 and TRBJ2-2; D is ambiguous. V lost 5 bases and J 2 bases, leaving 12 bases between the germline ends. This CDR3 has 15 residues. In germline, CDR1 is SGHTA, CDR2 FQGNSA.

This clone was recorded only once. The V and J genes are TRBV29-1 and TRBJ2-2; D possibly matches TRBD1 or TRBD2 (6 bases each). Trimming took 4 bases from V and 6 from J, leaving 15 bases between them. Germline CDR1 is SQVTM and CDR2 is ANQGSEA. The CDR3 has 14 residues. The CDR3: CSVGAPGGPGELFF. CDR3 sequence (DNA): TGCAGCGTTGGGGCTCCTGGGGGGCCCGGGGAGCTGTTTTTT.

V gene TRBV11-3 combines with J gene TRBJ1-2, with unresolved D. Germline CDR1 is SGHNT and CDR2 is YENEEA. CDR3 length equals 12 residues. Trimming shortened V by 0 bases and J by 7 bases, and 6 bases separated the two germline ends. CDR3 in amino acids: CASSLDKVGYTF. In DNA form, the CDR3 reads TGTGCCAGCAGCTTAGATAAGGTTGGCTACACCTTC.

Here the CDR3 DNA reads TGCGCCAGCAGCCCTAGGGGGGGACAGTTACATAACACCTTC. It yields the protein CASSPRGGQLHNTF. This sequence joins TRBV5-1 and TRBJ1-2, with 7 bases identical to TRBD1. Trimming removed 4 bases from V and 12 bases from J; junction bases left unmatched: 15. The length of the CDR3 is 14 residues. CDR1 and CDR2 from the germline V gene are SGHRS and YFSETQ.